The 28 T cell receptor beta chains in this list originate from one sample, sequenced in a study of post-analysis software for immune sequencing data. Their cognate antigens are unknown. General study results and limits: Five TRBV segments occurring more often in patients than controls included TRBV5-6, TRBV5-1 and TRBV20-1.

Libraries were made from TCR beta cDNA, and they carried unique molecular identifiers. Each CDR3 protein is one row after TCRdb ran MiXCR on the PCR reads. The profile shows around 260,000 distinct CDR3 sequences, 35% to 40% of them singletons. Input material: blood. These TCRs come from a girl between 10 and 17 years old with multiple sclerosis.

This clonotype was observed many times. DNA for the CDR3: TGCAGTGCACGGACCAGGGGGAACTCCTATAATTCACCCCTCCACTTT. Translation gives CSARTRGNSYNSPLHF. The J gene is TRBJ1-6, the V gene TRBV20-1; TRBD1 matches at 7 bases. This CDR3 is built from 16 residues. V trimming: 6 bases; J trimming: 0 bases; junction bases outside the gene matches: 8. Germline V gene lookup returns CDR1 DFQATT and CDR2 SNEGSKA (reference sequence).

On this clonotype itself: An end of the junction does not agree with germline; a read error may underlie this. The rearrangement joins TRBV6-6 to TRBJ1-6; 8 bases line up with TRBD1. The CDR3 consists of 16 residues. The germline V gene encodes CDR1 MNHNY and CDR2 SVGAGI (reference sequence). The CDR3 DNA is TGTGCCAGCAGTTACTTCCCGGGACAGGTTAATTCACCCCCCCACTTT. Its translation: CASSYFPGQVNSPPHF.

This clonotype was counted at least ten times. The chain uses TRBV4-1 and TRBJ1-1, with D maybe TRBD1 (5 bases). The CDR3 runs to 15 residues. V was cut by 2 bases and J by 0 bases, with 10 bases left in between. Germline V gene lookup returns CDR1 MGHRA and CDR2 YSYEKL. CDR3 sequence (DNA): TGCGCCAGCAGCCAATGGGGCAGTATGAACACTGAAGCTTTCTTT. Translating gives CASSQWGSMNTEAFF.

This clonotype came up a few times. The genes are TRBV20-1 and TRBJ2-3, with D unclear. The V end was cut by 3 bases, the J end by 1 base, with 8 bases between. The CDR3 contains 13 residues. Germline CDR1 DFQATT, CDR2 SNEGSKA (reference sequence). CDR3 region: CSARQDRTDTQYF. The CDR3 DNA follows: TGCAGTGCTAGGCAAGATCGCACAGATACGCAGTATTTT.

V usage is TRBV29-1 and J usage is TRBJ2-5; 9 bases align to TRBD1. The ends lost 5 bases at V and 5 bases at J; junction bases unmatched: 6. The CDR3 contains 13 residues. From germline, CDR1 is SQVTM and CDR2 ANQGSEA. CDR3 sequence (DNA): TGCAGCGTTCACAGGGGGCGTAGGGAGACCCAGTACTTC. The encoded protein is CSVHRGRRETQYF.

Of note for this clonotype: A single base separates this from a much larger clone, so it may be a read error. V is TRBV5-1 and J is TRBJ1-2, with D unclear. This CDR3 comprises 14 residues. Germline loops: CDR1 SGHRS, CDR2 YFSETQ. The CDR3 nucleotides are TGCGCCAGCAGCTTGGGCGGCAGGAACTATGGCCACACCTTC. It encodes CASSLGGRNYGHTF.

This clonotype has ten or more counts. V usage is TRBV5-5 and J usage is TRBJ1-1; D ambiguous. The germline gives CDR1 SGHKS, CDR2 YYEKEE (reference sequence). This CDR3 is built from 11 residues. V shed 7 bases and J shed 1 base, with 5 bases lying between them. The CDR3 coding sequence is TGTGCCAGCGTAAGGAACACTGAAGCTTTCTTT. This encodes CASVRNTEAFF.

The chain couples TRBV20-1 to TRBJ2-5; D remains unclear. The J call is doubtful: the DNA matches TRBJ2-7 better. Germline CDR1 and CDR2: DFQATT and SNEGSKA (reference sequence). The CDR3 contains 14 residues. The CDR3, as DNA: TGCAGTGCTAGAGGGGGTCAGTGGGGCTACGAGCAGTACTTC. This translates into CSARGGQWGYEQYF.

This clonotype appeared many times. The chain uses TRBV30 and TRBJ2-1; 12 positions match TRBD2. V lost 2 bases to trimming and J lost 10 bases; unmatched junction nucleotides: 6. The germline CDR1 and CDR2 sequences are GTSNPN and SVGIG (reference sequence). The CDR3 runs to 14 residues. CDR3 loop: CAWSPIGTSGEQFF. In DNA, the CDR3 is TGTGCCTGGAGTCCTATAGGGACTAGCGGGGAGCAGTTCTTC.

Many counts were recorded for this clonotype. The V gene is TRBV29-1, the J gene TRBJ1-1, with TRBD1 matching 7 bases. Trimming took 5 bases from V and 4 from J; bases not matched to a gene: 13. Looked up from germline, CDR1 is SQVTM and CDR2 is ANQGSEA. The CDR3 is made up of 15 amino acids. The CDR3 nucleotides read TGCAGCGTTACTTACCACTTAGACAGGGCCACTGAAGCTTTCTTT. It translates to CSVTYHLDRATEAFF.

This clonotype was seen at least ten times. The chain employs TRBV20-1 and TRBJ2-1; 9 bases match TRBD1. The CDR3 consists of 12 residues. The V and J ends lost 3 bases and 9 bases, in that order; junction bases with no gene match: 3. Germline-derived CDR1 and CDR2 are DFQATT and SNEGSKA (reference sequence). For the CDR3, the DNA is TGCAGTGCTAGTGGGACAGGGAGTGAGCAGTTCTTC. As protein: CSASGTGSEQFF.

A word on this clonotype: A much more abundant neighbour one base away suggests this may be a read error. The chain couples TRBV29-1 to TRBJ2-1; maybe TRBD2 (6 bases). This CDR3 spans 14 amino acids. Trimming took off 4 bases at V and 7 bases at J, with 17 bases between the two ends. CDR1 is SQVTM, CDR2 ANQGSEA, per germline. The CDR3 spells CSVGIGRSWNEQFF. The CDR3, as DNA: TGCAGCGTTGGAATTGGGAGGAGTTGGAATGAGCAGTTCTTC.

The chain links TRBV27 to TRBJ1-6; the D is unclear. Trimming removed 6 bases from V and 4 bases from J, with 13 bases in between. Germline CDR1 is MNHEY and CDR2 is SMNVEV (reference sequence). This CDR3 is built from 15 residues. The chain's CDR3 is CASSPAVTYNSPLHF. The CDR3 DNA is TGTGCCAGCAGCCCAGCCGTCACTTATAATTCACCCCTCCACTTT.

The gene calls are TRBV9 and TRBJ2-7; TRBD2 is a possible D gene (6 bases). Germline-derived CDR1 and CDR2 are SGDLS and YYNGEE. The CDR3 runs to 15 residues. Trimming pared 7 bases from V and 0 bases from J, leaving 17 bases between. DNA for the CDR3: TGTGCCAGCGGCCCAACTAGCTCCAGCTCCTACGAGCAGTACTTC. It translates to CASGPTSSSSYEQYF.

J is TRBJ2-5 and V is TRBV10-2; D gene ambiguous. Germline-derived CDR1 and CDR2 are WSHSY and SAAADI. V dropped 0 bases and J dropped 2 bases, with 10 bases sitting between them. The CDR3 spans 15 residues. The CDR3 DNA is TGCGCCAGCAGTGAGTCCCTTGCAGAACAAGAGACCCAGTACTTC. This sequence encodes CASSESLAEQETQYF.

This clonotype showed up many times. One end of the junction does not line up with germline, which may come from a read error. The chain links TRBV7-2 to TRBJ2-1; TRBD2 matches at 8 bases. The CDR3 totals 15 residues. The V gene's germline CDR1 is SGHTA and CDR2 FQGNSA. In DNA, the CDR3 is TGTGCCAGCAGCCTAGCGGGCCGGGGGTCCAATGAGCAGTTCTTC. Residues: CASSLAGRGSNEQFF.

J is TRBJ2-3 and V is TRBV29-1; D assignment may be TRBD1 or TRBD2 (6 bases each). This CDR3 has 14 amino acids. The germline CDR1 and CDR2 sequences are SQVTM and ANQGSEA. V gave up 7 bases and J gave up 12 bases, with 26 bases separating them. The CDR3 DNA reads TGCAGCGCGGATGTTCTCTTGGGGGGCAGTATACAGTATTTT. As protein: CSADVLLGGSIQYF.

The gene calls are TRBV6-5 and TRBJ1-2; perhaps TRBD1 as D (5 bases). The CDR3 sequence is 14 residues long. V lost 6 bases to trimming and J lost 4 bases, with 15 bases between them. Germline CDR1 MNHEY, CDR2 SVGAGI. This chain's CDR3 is CASSRTRVGYGYTF. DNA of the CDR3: TGTGCCAGCAGCCGGACAAGAGTTGGCTATGGCTACACCTTC.

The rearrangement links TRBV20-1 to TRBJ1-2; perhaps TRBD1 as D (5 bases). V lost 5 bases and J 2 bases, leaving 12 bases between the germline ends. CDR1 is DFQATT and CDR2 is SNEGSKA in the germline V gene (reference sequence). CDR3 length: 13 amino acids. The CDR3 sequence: CSAGIRGNYGYTF. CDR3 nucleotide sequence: TGCAGTGCTGGGATTCGGGGGAACTATGGCTACACCTTC.

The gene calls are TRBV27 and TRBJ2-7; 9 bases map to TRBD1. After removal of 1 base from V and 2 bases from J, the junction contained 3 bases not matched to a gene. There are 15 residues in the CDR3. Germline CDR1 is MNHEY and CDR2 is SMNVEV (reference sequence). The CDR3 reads CASSLWGQGPYEQYF. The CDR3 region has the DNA TGTGCCAGCAGTTTATGGGGACAGGGACCCTACGAGCAGTACTTC.

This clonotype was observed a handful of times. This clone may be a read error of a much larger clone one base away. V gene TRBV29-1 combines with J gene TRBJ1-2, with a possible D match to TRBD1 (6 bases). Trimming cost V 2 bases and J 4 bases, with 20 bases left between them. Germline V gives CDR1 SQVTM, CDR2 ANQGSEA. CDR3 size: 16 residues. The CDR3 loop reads CSVEIGKKEGGYGYTF. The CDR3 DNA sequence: TGCAGCGTTGAAATTGGGAAGAAAGAGGGGGGCTATGGCTACACCTTC.

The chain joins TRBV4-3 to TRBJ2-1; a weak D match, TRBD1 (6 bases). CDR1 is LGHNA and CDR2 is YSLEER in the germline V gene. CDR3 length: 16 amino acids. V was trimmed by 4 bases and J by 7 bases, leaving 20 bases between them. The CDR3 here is CASSRSLSGTRNEQFF. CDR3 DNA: TGCGCCAGCAGCCGCTCACTCTCAGGGACAAGAAATGAGCAGTTCTTC.

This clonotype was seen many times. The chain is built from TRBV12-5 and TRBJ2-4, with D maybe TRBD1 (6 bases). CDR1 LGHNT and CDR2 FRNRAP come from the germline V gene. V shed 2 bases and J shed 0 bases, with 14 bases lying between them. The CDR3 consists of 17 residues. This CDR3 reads CASGLLITGLAKNIQYF. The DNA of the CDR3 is TGTGCTAGTGGTTTGCTAATAACAGGGCTAGCCAAAAACATTCAGTACTTC.

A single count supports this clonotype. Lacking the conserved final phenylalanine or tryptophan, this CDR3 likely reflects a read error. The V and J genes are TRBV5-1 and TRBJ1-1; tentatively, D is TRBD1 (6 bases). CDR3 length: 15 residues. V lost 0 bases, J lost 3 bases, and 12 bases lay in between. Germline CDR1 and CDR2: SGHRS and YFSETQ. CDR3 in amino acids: CASSLERRGDTEAFC. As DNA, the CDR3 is TGCGCCAGCAGCTTGGAGAGGAGGGGGGACACTGAAGCTTTCTGT.

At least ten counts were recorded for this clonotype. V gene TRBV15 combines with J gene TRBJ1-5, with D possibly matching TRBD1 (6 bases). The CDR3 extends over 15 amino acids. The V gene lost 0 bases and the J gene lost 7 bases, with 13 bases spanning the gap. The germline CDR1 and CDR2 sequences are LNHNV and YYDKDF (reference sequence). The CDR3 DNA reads TGTGCCACCAGCAGAGATATAGGGGGGACGCAGCCCCAGCATTTT. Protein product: CATSRDIGGTQPQHF.

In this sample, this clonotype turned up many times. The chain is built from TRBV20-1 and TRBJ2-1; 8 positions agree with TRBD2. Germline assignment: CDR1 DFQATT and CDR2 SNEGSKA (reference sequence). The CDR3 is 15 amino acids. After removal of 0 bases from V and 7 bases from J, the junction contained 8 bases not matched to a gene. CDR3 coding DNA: TGCAGTGCTAGAGATGGCGCGGGAGGTGCGAATGAGCAGTTCTTC. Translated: CSARDGAGGANEQFF.

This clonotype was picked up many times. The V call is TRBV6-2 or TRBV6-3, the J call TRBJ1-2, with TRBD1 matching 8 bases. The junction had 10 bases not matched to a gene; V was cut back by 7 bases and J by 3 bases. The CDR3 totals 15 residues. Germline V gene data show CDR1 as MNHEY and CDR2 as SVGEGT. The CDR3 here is CASNPRTGRHYGYTF. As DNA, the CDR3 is TGTGCCAGCAACCCTAGGACAGGGCGGCACTATGGCTACACCTTC.

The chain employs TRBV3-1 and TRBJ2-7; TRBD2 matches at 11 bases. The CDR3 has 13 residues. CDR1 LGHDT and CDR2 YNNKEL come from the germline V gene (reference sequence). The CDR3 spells CASSQATSGTFTV. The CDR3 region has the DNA TGTGCCAGCAGCCAAGCGACTAGCGGGACTTTTACTGTC.